This T cell receptor beta chain stems from a study of blood T cell repertoires in COVID-19. Study in general: Acute and convalescent COVID-19 samples came from the United States, Italy and Spain. PBMCs, B-cell-depleted T cells, or T cells provided the cDNA or gDNA that made up the material.

Study processing details: Amplification of reference gene primers was used by the study to estimate nucleated cell counts. Clones were sequenced by immunoSEQ multiplex PCR, and TCRdb holds only the in-frame ones, with some missing. D and trimming come from the DNA, and the V and J calls and clone size come from that table. Among about 120,000 clones listed, 65% to 90% were seen once. This clone appeared a single time. J lost 0 bases, V lost 0 bases, and 2 bases had no gene match. The CDR3 contains 15 residues. CDR1 is SGHRS and CDR2 is YFSETQ in the germline V gene. This TCR was sampled from a man older than 75 with acute or convalescent COVID-19. The sequencing input was peripheral blood. The chain combines TRBV5-1 with TRBJ1-1, with 7 bases matching TRBD1. CDR3 loop: CASSLGQGMNTEAFF. The DNA of the CDR3 is TGCGCCAGCAGCTTGGGACAGGGAATGAACACTGAAGCTTTCTTT.